The source of this T cell receptor beta chain is a study of T-cell memory formation after mild COVID-19. With V trimmed by 3 bases and J by 7 bases, 5 bases remained unmatched. CDR1 SEHNR and CDR2 FQNEAQ come from the germline V gene (reference sequence). The length of the CDR3 is 13 residues. TCRdb ran MiXCR on the 5' RACE reads and lists one entry per CDR3 protein. The top ten clones hold approximately 20% of a sample with around 250,000 distinct CDR3 sequences, approximately 9% of them seen once. This clonotype was detected only a few times. This clonotype originated in a man aged 18 to 30 who had mild COVID-19 (a few samples of this study predate the infection). Cell type and time point are not known. This chain uses TRBV7-9 with TRBJ1-1; 7 bases line up with TRBD1. What was sequenced was PBMCs or a T cell subset sorted from them (not recorded which). CDR3 DNA: TGTGCCAGCAGCTTCGATGGGACAGTTGAAGCTTTCTTT. Protein sequence: CASSFDGTVEAFF.